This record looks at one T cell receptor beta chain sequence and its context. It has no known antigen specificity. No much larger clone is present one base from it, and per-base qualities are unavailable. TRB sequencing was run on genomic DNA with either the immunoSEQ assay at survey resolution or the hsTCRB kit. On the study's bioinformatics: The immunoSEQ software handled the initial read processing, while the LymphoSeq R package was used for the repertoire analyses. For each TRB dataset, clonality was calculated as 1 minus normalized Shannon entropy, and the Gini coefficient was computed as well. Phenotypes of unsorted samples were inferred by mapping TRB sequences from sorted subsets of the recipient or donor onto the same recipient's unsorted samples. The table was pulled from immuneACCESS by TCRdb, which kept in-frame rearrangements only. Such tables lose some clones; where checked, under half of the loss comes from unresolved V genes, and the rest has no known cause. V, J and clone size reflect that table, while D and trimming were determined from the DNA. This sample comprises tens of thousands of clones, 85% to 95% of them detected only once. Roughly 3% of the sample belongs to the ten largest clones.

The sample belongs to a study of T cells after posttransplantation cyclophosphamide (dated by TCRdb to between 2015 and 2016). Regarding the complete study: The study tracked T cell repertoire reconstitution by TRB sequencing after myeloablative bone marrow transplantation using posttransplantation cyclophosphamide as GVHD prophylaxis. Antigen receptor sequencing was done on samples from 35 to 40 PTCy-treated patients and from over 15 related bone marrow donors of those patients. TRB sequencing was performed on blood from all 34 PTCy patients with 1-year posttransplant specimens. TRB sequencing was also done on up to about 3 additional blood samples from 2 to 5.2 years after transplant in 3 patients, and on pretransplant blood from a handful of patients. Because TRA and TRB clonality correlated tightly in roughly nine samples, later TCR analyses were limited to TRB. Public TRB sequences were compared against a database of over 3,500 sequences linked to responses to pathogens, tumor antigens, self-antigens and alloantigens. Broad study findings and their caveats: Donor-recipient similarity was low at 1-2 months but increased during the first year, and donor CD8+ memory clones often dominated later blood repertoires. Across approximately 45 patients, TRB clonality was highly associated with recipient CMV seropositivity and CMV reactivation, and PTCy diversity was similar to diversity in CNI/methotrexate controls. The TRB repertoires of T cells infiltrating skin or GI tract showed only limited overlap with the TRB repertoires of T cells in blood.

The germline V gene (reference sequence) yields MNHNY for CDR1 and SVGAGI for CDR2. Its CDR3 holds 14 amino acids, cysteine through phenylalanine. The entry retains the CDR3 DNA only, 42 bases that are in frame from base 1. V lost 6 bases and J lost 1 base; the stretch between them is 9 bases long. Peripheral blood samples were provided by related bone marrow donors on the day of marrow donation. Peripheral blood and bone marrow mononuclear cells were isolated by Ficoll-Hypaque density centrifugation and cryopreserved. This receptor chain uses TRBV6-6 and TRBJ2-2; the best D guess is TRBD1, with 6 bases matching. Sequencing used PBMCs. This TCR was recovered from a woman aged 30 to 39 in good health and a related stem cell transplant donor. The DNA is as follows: TGTGCCAGCAGGAAGGACAGGAACACCGGGGAGCTGTTTTTT. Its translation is CASRKDRNTGELFF.